The 18 T cell receptor beta chains below come from one sample, sequenced in a study of blood T cell repertoires in COVID-19. TCRdb keeps only in-frame clones here, not all; method: immunoSEQ multiplex PCR. The table includes under 500,000 clones, 87% detected once. Sequencing was performed on PBMCs or T cells enriched from blood (not recorded which). The receptors shown here come from a woman aged 18-29 years with acute COVID-19.

The rearrangement links TRBV7-9 to TRBJ2-1; 8 positions agree with TRBD2. The ends lost 10 bases at V and 6 bases at J; junction bases unmatched: 11. The germline V gene has CDR1 SEHNR and CDR2 FQNEAQ (reference sequence). CDR3 length equals 14 residues. The CDR3 nucleotides read TGTGCCATCCGGACCGGGAGGGGGGGCAATGAGCAGTTCTTC. This sequence encodes CAIRTGRGGNEQFF. The full variable domain, its missing parts supplied by reference TRBV7-9 and TRBJ2-1, is DTGVSQNPRHKITKRGQNVTFRCDPISEHNRLYWYRQTLGQGPEFLTYFQNEAQLEKSRLLSDRFSAERPKGSFSTLEIQRTEQGDSAMYLCAIRTGRGGNEQFFGPGTRLTVL.

The J gene is TRBJ2-1, the V gene TRBV20-1; no reliable D call. Deletions cut 1 base from V and 10 bases from J, with 8 bases between. Germline V gene lookup returns CDR1 DFQATT and CDR2 SNEGSKA (reference sequence). The CDR3 totals 11 residues. Here the CDR3 DNA reads TGCAGTGCTAGAGTAACTCGAGAGCAGTTCTTC. As protein: CSARVTREQFF.

This clone is a singleton in its sample. The chain is built from TRBV27 and TRBJ1-2; D unresolved. From germline, CDR1 is MNHEY and CDR2 SMNVEV (reference sequence). Trimming shortened V by 6 bases and J by 5 bases, and 22 bases separated the two germline ends. The CDR3 has 16 residues. As DNA, the CDR3 is TGTGCCAGCAGCCCAAACCTCCTATACTATGGATATGGCTACACCTTC. It yields the protein CASSPNLLYYGYGYTF.

The genes are TRBV6-5 and TRBJ1-1; 7 bases match TRBD1. With V trimmed by 2 bases and J by 8 bases, 5 bases remained unmatched. Germline V gene sequence: CDR1 MNHEY, CDR2 SVGAGI. CDR3 length equals 13 residues. The CDR3 bases are TGTGCCAGCAGTTACACGGGACAGCCCGAAGCTTTCTTT. Translation gives CASSYTGQPEAFF.

As concerns this clone: Compared with germline, one end of the junction differs, possibly owing to a read error. The V and J genes are TRBV7-7 and TRBJ2-3; 8 nucleotides align to TRBD2. In germline, CDR1 is SSHAT, CDR2 FNYEAQ (reference sequence). The CDR3 has 15 amino acids. Written as DNA, the CDR3 is TGTGCTAGCAGCCGTACGGGGGGGGCGGCAGATACGCAGTATTTT. Translation: CASSRTGGAADTQYF.

With respect to this clone: A clone one base away is much larger, so this may be a read error. The sample has other DNA sequences that encode this CDR3 too. V and J are TRBV9 and TRBJ1-2, with 8 nucleotides matching TRBD1. Looked up from germline, CDR1 is SGDLS and CDR2 is YYNGEE. V dropped 0 bases and J dropped 6; count of bases not matched to a gene: 1. CDR3 length: 13 amino acids. The chain's CDR3 is CASSVGQGNGYTF. The CDR3 DNA is TGTGCCAGCAGCGTAGGACAGGGGAATGGCTACACCTTC.

This rearrangement joins TRBV30 to TRBJ2-5; D remains unclear. The CDR3 is 13 residues long. The germline CDR1 and CDR2 sequences are GTSNPN and SVGIG (reference sequence). Trimming shortened V by 1 base and J by 3 bases, and 9 bases separated the two germline ends. As DNA, the CDR3 is TGTGCCTGGAGTGAACAGCAGAAAGAGACCCAGTACTTC. Translated: CAWSEQQKETQYF.

The rearrangement uses TRBV6-5 and TRBJ2-1, with 9 bases lining up with TRBD2. The junction had 5 bases not matched to a gene; V was cut back by 4 bases and J by 7 bases. The CDR3 runs to 14 residues. The germline CDR1 and CDR2 sequences are MNHEY and SVGAGI. The CDR3 region is CASSFGSGSNEQFF. The CDR3 DNA sequence: TGTGCCAGCAGTTTCGGTAGCGGGAGTAATGAGCAGTTCTTC.

The chain recombines TRBV7-9 with TRBJ1-1; D gene uncertain. Between the trimmed V and J ends, which lost 7 bases and 0 bases, there was a span of 9 bases. This CDR3 contains 13 residues. The germline gives CDR1 SEHNR, CDR2 FQNEAQ (reference sequence). The CDR3 loop reads CASTNAVNTEAFF. In DNA form, the CDR3 reads TGTGCCAGCACCAACGCGGTGAACACTGAAGCTTTCTTT.

The V gene is TRBV28, the J gene TRBJ1-2; 8 bases are a match to TRBD1. After removal of 2 bases from V and 1 base from J, the junction contained 6 bases not matched to a gene. Germline CDR1 reads MDHEN; CDR2 reads SYDVKM. The CDR3 is 16 residues long. This CDR3 reads CASSLGDRSNNYGYTF. The CDR3 bases are TGTGCCAGCAGTTTAGGGGACAGGAGCAATAACTATGGCTACACCTTC.

The chain links TRBV5-5 to TRBJ1-2; TRBD1 matches 7 bases. V shed 1 base, J shed 8 bases, and the junction held 2 bases outside the gene matches. CDR3 size: 12 residues. From germline, CDR1 is SGHKS and CDR2 YYEKEE (reference sequence). DNA of the CDR3: TGTGCCAGCAGCTTGCAGGGGGGCGGCTACACCTTC. Protein: CASSLQGGGYTF.

The chain couples TRBV7-8 to TRBJ1-4; no clear D. CDR3 length equals 13 residues. Germline V gene data show CDR1 as SGHVS and CDR2 as FQNEAQ. Trimming took off 4 bases at V and 8 bases at J, with 11 bases between the two ends. CDR3 DNA sequence: TGTGCCAGCAGCTCACGAATGAGGGAAAAACTGTTTTTT. Its protein is CASSSRMREKLFF.

This chain uses TRBV20-1 with TRBJ2-1, with TRBD2 matching 7 bases. CDR1 and CDR2 (germline): DFQATT, SNEGSKA (reference sequence). J lost 3 bases, V lost 3 bases, and 5 bases had no gene match. The length of the CDR3 is 14 residues. The CDR3 DNA is TGCAGTGCTAGTGCGCTAGCGGACTACAATGAGCAGTTCTTC. The encoded protein is CSASALADYNEQFF.

The chain has TRBV14 and TRBJ1-4, with a possible D match to TRBD1 (6 bases). The CDR3 totals 14 residues. Germline CDR1 and CDR2: SGHDN and FVKESK. Trimming cost V 5 bases and J 8 bases, with 15 bases left between them. The CDR3 DNA reads TGTGCCAGCAGCTCGGACAGAGGGACAGAAAAACTGTTTTTT. Its protein is CASSSDRGTEKLFF.

This chain links TRBV5-4 with TRBJ2-1; 11 nucleotides match TRBD2. There are 15 residues in the CDR3. CDR1 and CDR2 from the germline V gene are SGHNT and YYREEE (reference sequence). Trimming removed 4 bases from V and 7 bases from J; junction bases left unmatched: 7. DNA for the CDR3: TGTGCCAGCAGCCCCCTAGCGGGAGGTCGGAATGAGCAGTTCTTC. It translates to CASSPLAGGRNEQFF.

V and J are TRBV15 and TRBJ2-3; D perhaps matches TRBD2 (6 bases). Trimming shortened V by 0 bases and J by 3 bases, and 16 bases separated the two germline ends. The germline V gene has CDR1 LNHNV and CDR2 YYDKDF (reference sequence). The CDR3 runs 17 residues. The CDR3 loop reads CATSRDWGGVITDTQYF. As DNA, the CDR3 is TGTGCCACCAGCAGAGATTGGGGCGGGGTCATTACAGATACGCAGTATTTT.

V usage is TRBV28 and J usage is TRBJ2-1; maybe TRBD2 (6 bases). The CDR3 spans 15 residues. Trimming shortened V by 8 bases and J by 4 bases, and 18 bases separated the two germline ends. Germline V CDR1 and CDR2: MDHEN, SYDVKM. CDR3 coding DNA: TGTGCCAGCTCAACAGCGGGTGTTCGATACAATGAGCAGTTCTTC. Its translation: CASSTAGVRYNEQFF.

CDR3 coding DNA: TGTGCCAGCAGCTTGTCCGGGACAGGATATGGCTACACCTTC. Amino acid sequence: CASSLSGTGYGYTF. The chain uses TRBV11-2 and TRBJ1-2; TRBD1 aligns across 8 bases. V trimming: 3 bases; J trimming: 5 bases; junction bases outside the gene matches: 5. The CDR3 runs to 14 residues. Germline CDR1 SGHAT, CDR2 FQNNGV.